Below are 23 T cell receptor beta chains sequenced from a single sample in a study of PD-L1 blockade in urothelial cancer. The time point denotes: pretreatment peripheral blood. The assay was immunoSEQ multiplex PCR, and TCRdb's table has in-frame clones only and misses some. This table has around 130,000 clones, 84% appearing once. The specimen comprised PBMCs, sampled around atezolizumab (anti-PD-L1) treatment. Receptor source: a man aged 45-65 years with urothelial cancer.

The chain is built from TRBV21-1 and TRBJ2-2; TRBD1 was called by the table and not checked on the DNA. TRBV21-1 is a pseudogene locus. This CDR3 has 16 amino acids. CDR3 DNA: TGTGCCAGCAGCAAGGGACAGGTTATTATAACCGGGGAGCTGTTTTTT. This translates into CASSKGQVIITGELFF.

V and J are TRBV19 and TRBJ2-7; 8 nucleotides agree with TRBD1. The V and J ends lost 5 bases and 2 bases, in that order; junction bases with no gene match: 8. The V gene's germline CDR1 is LNHDA and CDR2 SQIVND (reference sequence). This CDR3 comprises 15 residues. The CDR3 is CASSGTGTGTYEQYF. CDR3 bases: TGTGCCAGTAGTGGAACCGGGACAGGCACCTACGAGCAGTACTTC.

This chain uses TRBV28 with TRBJ2-7, with TRBD1 matching over 9 bases. The CDR3 is 15 residues long. V dropped 4 bases and J dropped 0; count of bases not matched to a gene: 4. Germline assignment: CDR1 MDHEN and CDR2 SYDVKM. The CDR3 bases are TGTGCCAGCAGTTGGGGGACAGGGAACTCCTACGAGCAGTACTTC. It translates to CASSWGTGNSYEQYF.

The chain carries TRBV7-9 and TRBJ2-1; TRBD2 aligns across 13 bases. Trimming at V came to 5 bases and at J to 2 bases, leaving 9 bases not matched to a gene. Germline V gene sequence: CDR1 SEHNR, CDR2 FQNEAQ (reference sequence). CDR3 size: 18 residues. CDR3: CASSPTSGTSGTYNEQFF. In DNA, the CDR3 is TGTGCCAGCAGCCCAACGTCGGGGACTAGCGGGACCTACAATGAGCAGTTCTTC.

This chain connects TRBV30 to TRBJ2-7, with 9 positions matching TRBD2. Per the germline V gene, CDR1 is GTSNPN and CDR2 is SVGIG (reference sequence). The CDR3 consists of 16 residues. The V gene end was trimmed by 3 bases and the J gene end by 4 bases; junction bases not matched to a gene: 13. CDR3 sequence (DNA): TGTGCCTGGAGCTGGCGAGGGGCGGGAGGGTCGTACGAGCAGTACTTC. It is translated as CAWSWRGAGGSYEQYF.

This clone showed up just a few times. The chain joins TRBV7-9 to TRBJ1-2; D is unclear. V shed 4 bases and J shed 8 bases, with 8 bases lying between them. Germline assignment: CDR1 SEHNR and CDR2 FQNEAQ (reference sequence). The CDR3 loop spans 11 amino acids. The CDR3 reads CASSSLAGYTF. The CDR3, as DNA: TGTGCCAGCAGCTCGTTAGCGGGCTACACCTTC. Full variable domain (missing parts from reference TRBV7-9 and TRBJ1-2): DTGVSQNPRHKITKRGQNVTFRCDPISEHNRLYWYRQTLGQGPEFLTYFQNEAQLEKSRLLSDRFSAERPKGSFSTLEIQRTEQGDSAMYLCASSSLAGYTFGSGTRLTVV.

The rearrangement uses TRBV5-1 and TRBJ1-1, with D unclear. The V gene lost 4 bases and the J gene lost 5 bases, with 6 bases spanning the gap. Germline CDR1 SGHRS, CDR2 YFSETQ. The CDR3 has 11 residues. As DNA, the CDR3 is TGCGCCAGCAGCGGAGAAACTGAAGCTTTCTTT. Translated, it gives CASSGETEAFF. Looking up the rest from reference TRBV5-1 and TRBJ1-1 gives the full variable domain: KAGVTQTPRYLIKTRGQQVTLSCSPISGHRSVSWYQQTPGQGLQFLFEYFSETQRNKGNFPGRFSGRQFSNSRSEMNVSTLELGDSALYLCASSGETEAFFGQGTRLTVV.

The rearrangement joins TRBV5-4 to TRBJ2-7; D may be TRBD1 (6 bases). The CDR3 loop spans 14 amino acids. CDR1 is SGHNT, CDR2 YYREEE, per germline (reference sequence). Trimming left V 3 bases short and J 4 bases short, with 14 bases between. The CDR3 protein is CASSYQGLKYEQYF. In nucleotides, the CDR3 is TGTGCCAGCAGCTACCAGGGGCTTAAGTACGAGCAGTACTTC.

This chain connects TRBV18 to TRBJ2-7; D remains unclear. V was pared by 2 bases and J by 2 bases, with 13 bases between. Germline V gene sequence: CDR1 KGHSH, CDR2 LQKENI. The CDR3 covers 15 residues. The CDR3 region is CASSPGNSLTYEQYF. Written as DNA, the CDR3 is TGTGCCAGCTCACCAGGAAACAGTTTGACCTACGAGCAGTACTTC.

The chain joins TRBV27 to TRBJ2-2, with 7 positions matching TRBD2. The junction had 4 bases not matched to a gene; V was cut back by 6 bases and J by 6 bases. The CDR3 sequence is 13 residues long. Germline V CDR1 and CDR2: MNHEY, SMNVEV (reference sequence). In DNA form, the CDR3 reads TGTGCCAGCAGCCGGACTAGGCCCGGGGAGCTGTTTTTT. It encodes CASSRTRPGELFF.

The CDR3 sequence: CSATDDREQYF. Written as DNA, the CDR3 is TGCAGTGCTACGGACGACAGGGAGCAGTACTTC. This chain links TRBV20-1 with TRBJ2-7; maybe TRBD1 (6 bases). The CDR3 is 11 amino acids. V dropped 4 bases and J dropped 7 bases, with 11 bases sitting between them. Per germline, CDR1 DFQATT and CDR2 SNEGSKA (reference sequence).

The chain employs TRBV28 and TRBJ2-7; 11 bases map to TRBD1. Per germline, CDR1 MDHEN and CDR2 SYDVKM. J gave up 3 bases and V 5 bases, and 6 bases lay outside the gene matches. There are 15 residues in the CDR3. The CDR3 spells CASSPPGQGVYEQYF. The CDR3 DNA sequence: TGTGCCAGCAGTCCCCCGGGACAGGGGGTCTACGAGCAGTACTTC.

The chain links TRBV5-1 to TRBJ2-3, with D possibly being TRBD2 (5 bases). Germline CDR1 reads SGHRS; CDR2 reads YFSETQ. The CDR3 is made up of 15 amino acids. Trimming left V 4 bases short and J 3 bases short, with 15 bases between. In DNA, the CDR3 is TGCGCCAGCAGCCCGGACTCATCCCGGACAGATACGCAGTATTTT. This translates into CASSPDSSRTDTQYF.

The rearrangement joins TRBV7-2 to TRBJ2-7, with 12 bases identical to TRBD2. V dropped 3 bases and J dropped 0; count of bases not matched to a gene: 0. The CDR3 extends over 15 amino acids. Germline V CDR1 and CDR2: SGHTA, FQGNSA. The CDR3 region has the DNA TGTGCCAGCAGCTTGACTAGCGGGGGCTCCTACGAGCAGTACTTC. It specifies CASSLTSGGSYEQYF.

The chain has TRBV15 and TRBJ2-7; TRBD1 aligns across 12 bases. V lost 1 base, J lost 6 bases, and 7 bases stayed unmatched. The CDR3 length is 16 residues. CDR1 is LNHNV, CDR2 YYDKDF, per germline (reference sequence). The CDR3 loop is CATSRGLQGQGAEQYF. The CDR3 coding sequence is TGTGCCACCAGCAGAGGCCTTCAGGGACAGGGGGCCGAGCAGTACTTC.

About this clone itself: One end of the junction does not line up with germline, which may come from a read error. V is TRBV6-5 and J is TRBJ1-2; possibly TRBD1 for D (6 bases). The V gene's germline CDR1 is MNHEY and CDR2 SVGAGI. This CDR3 is built from 15 residues. CDR3 DNA: TGTGTCAGCAGTTTACAGGGTGAGGGGAACTATGGCTACACCTTC. It translates to CVSSLQGEGNYGYTF.

The chain is built from TRBV27 and TRBJ2-1; 12 positions agree with TRBD1. Germline V gene data show CDR1 as MNHEY and CDR2 as SMNVEV (reference sequence). The trim removed 5 bases at V and 7 bases at J, leaving 9 bases unmatched. The CDR3 is 16 residues long. The CDR3 is CASSAPGQGARNEQFF. Here the CDR3 DNA reads TGTGCCAGCAGTGCCCCGGGACAGGGGGCTCGTAATGAGCAGTTCTTC.

The chain has TRBV5-1 and TRBJ1-2; 8 bases are shared with TRBD1. The V and J ends lost 3 bases and 3 bases, in that order; junction bases with no gene match: 4. The CDR3 totals 14 residues. Germline V gene sequence: CDR1 SGHRS, CDR2 YFSETQ. This chain's CDR3 is CASSSGQGDYGYTF. The CDR3 region has the DNA TGCGCCAGCAGCTCTGGACAGGGTGACTATGGCTACACCTTC.

The chain has TRBV10-3 and TRBJ1-5; D remains unclear. CDR1 is ENHRY, CDR2 SYGVKD, per germline. The CDR3 extends over 13 amino acids. Between the trimmed V and J ends, which lost 3 bases and 5 bases, there was a span of 8 bases. The CDR3 loop is CAISDGSHQPQHF. As DNA, the CDR3 is TGTGCCATCAGTGACGGGAGTCATCAGCCCCAGCATTTT.

V is TRBV11-2 and J is TRBJ2-1, with TRBD1 as a possible D gene (6 bases). The V and J ends lost 3 bases and 0 bases respectively, with 18 bases between them. The CDR3 spans 18 residues. Germline loops: CDR1 SGHAT, CDR2 FQNNGV. CDR3 sequence: CASSFKITGSSSYNEQFF. Here the CDR3 DNA reads TGTGCCAGCAGCTTCAAAATTACAGGGTCGAGCTCCTACAATGAGCAGTTCTTC.

This clone was recorded at least ten times. The chain has TRBV28 and TRBJ1-1; D is uncertain. The CDR3 extends over 12 amino acids. Per germline, CDR1 MDHEN and CDR2 SYDVKM. V was clipped by 7 bases and J by 1 base, with 7 bases between them. The CDR3 DNA sequence: TGTGCCAGCACCGACTCGAACACTGAAGCTTTCTTT. It is translated as CASTDSNTEAFF.

The CDR3 DNA reads as TGCGCCAGCAGCCAACAGGGTGAACCGACGGAGACCCAGTACTTC. Translating gives CASSQQGEPTETQYF. J is TRBJ2-5 and V is TRBV5-1; weak D call: TRBD1 (6 bases). The CDR3 consists of 15 residues. Per the germline V gene, CDR1 is SGHRS and CDR2 is YFSETQ. V lost 4 bases and J lost 5, with 18 bases in between.

This rearrangement joins TRBV5-6 to TRBJ1-1; D is uncertain. Germline CDR1 is SGHDT and CDR2 is YYEEEE. This CDR3 has 14 residues. V was trimmed by 3 bases and J by 8 bases, leaving 17 bases between them. The CDR3 nucleotides are TGTGCCAGCAGCTATGACGCGCTCGCGGGCGAAGCTTTCTTT. Protein: CASSYDALAGEAFF.